Listed below are T cell receptor beta chains from one sample, sequenced in a study of cytomegalovirus exposure and HLA in healthy donors. This table comes from immunoSEQ multiplex PCR, and its TCRdb copy is limited to in-frame clones, with some not included. Of 70,000 to 100,000 clones detected, less than 80% appear once; the ten largest clones hold 6.9%. The material sequenced was PBMCs. The receptors come from a woman in her fifties or sixties in good health and CMV-seropositive. Both conserved end residues are part of each CDR3. D genes are given only for firm matches. Some rows have no size entry. The others give once, few or many, or a class for an expanded clone.

d_call: TRBD2; j_call: TRBJ2-3; clone_size: NA; v_call: TRBV7-9; cdr3_nt: TGTGCCTCGGCGGGGGACCAAACAGATACGCAGTATTTT; cdr3_aa: CASAGDQTDTQYF
d_call: NA; j_call: TRBJ2-3; clone_size: NA; v_call: TRBV7-3; cdr3_nt: TGTGCCAGCAGCGCCGGTGGGGGGACAGATACGCAGTATTTT; cdr3_aa: CASSAGGGTDTQYF
d_call: TRBD1; j_call: TRBJ2-3; clone_size: few; v_call: TRBV28; cdr3_nt: TGTGCTACCGAAGGACAGGGACCTTCTAGCACAGATACGCAGTATTTT; cdr3_aa: CATEGQGPSSTDTQYF
d_call: TRBD1; j_call: TRBJ1-6; clone_size: NA; v_call: TRBV19; cdr3_nt: TGTGCCACCAGGGAGACAGGGGCTAATTCACCCCTCCACTTT; cdr3_aa: CATRETGANSPLHF
d_call: TRBD1; j_call: TRBJ2-5; clone_size: NA; v_call: TRBV4-1; cdr3_nt: TGCGCCAGCAGCTCGGGACAGAAAGAGACCCAGTACTTC; cdr3_aa: CASSSGQKETQYF
d_call: NA; j_call: TRBJ1-5; clone_size: NA; v_call: TRBV2; cdr3_nt: TGTGCCAGCAGGTGGGGGGGTTCGTGGGGCAATCAGCCCCAGCATTTT; cdr3_aa: CASRWGGSWGNQPQHF
d_call: TRBD1; j_call: TRBJ1-1; clone_size: NA; v_call: TRBV27; cdr3_nt: TGTGCCAGCAGTCGGACAGGGGGCACTGAAGCTTTCTTT; cdr3_aa: CASSRTGGTEAFF
d_call: TRBD1; j_call: TRBJ2-3; clone_size: once; v_call: TRBV9; cdr3_nt: TGTGCCAGCAGCTCCTGGACAGGGGGCCGGGCAGATACGCAGTATTTT; cdr3_aa: CASSSWTGGRADTQYF
d_call: NA; j_call: TRBJ2-1; clone_size: NA; v_call: TRBV19; cdr3_nt: TGTGCCAGTAGTATCCTGTCTAGACGGTCCGATGAGCAGTTCTTC; cdr3_aa: CASSILSRRSDEQFF
d_call: NA; j_call: TRBJ2-3; clone_size: few; v_call: TRBV20-1; cdr3_nt: TGCAGTGTCCCTAGGGATACGCAGTATTTT; cdr3_aa: CSVPRDTQYF
d_call: NA; j_call: TRBJ1-1; clone_size: NA; v_call: TRBV14; cdr3_nt: TGTGCCAGCAGTTACGCCGGGAAGATAACTGAAGCTTTCTTT; cdr3_aa: CASSYAGKITEAFF
d_call: TRBD2; j_call: TRBJ2-1; clone_size: NA; v_call: TRBV9; cdr3_nt: TGTGCCAGCAGCAATTACCCGACTAGCGGGGGGAAGTATGAGCAGTTCTTC; cdr3_aa: CASSNYPTSGGKYEQFF
d_call: NA; j_call: TRBJ1-5; clone_size: NA; v_call: TRBV2; cdr3_nt: TGTGCCAGCAGTGATTCGACAGGCAATCAGCCCCAGCATTTT; cdr3_aa: CASSDSTGNQPQHF
d_call: NA; j_call: TRBJ1-1; clone_size: few; v_call: TRBV6-5; cdr3_nt: TGTGCCAGCAGTTACGGCCGTATGAACACTGAAGCTTTCTTT; cdr3_aa: CASSYGRMNTEAFF
d_call: NA; j_call: TRBJ2-3; clone_size: few; v_call: TRBV9; cdr3_nt: TGTGCCAGCAGCCTTAGCACAGATACGCAGTATTTT; cdr3_aa: CASSLSTDTQYF
d_call: NA; j_call: TRBJ1-1; clone_size: NA; v_call: TRBV6-5; cdr3_nt: TGTGCCAGCAGTTACTCCGGGGGATTGAACACTGAAGCTTTCTTT; cdr3_aa: CASSYSGGLNTEAFF
d_call: TRBD1; j_call: TRBJ1-6; clone_size: NA; v_call: TRBV6-1; cdr3_nt: TGTGCCAGCAAGACAGGGGATAATTCACCCCTCCACTTT; cdr3_aa: CASKTGDNSPLHF
d_call: NA; j_call: TRBJ2-5; clone_size: few; v_call: TRBV18; cdr3_nt: TGTGCCAGCTCACCACTTACGGGGGAGAATACCCAGTACTTC; cdr3_aa: CASSPLTGENTQYF
d_call: TRBD1; j_call: TRBJ2-3; clone_size: NA; v_call: TRBV9; cdr3_nt: TGTGCCAGCAGCAGAGACAGGGGGACTACAGATACGCAGTATTTT; cdr3_aa: CASSRDRGTTDTQYF
d_call: NA; j_call: TRBJ2-1; clone_size: NA; v_call: TRBV5-1; cdr3_nt: TGCGCCAGCAGCCCGGGGACTGATTACAATGAGCAGTTCTTC; cdr3_aa: CASSPGTDYNEQFF
d_call: NA; j_call: TRBJ1-2; clone_size: few; v_call: TRBV5-1; cdr3_nt: TGCGCCAGCAGCCAATTGGGGCCGACTTCAGATGGCTACACCTTC; cdr3_aa: CASSQLGPTSDGYTF
d_call: NA; j_call: TRBJ2-1; clone_size: NA; v_call: TRBV27; cdr3_nt: TGTGCCAGCAGTTTATCTGGCAAGCAGTTCTTC; cdr3_aa: CASSLSGKQFF
d_call: TRBD1; j_call: TRBJ1-1; clone_size: NA; v_call: TRBV6-5; cdr3_nt: TGTGCCAGCAGTCTAGGGGGCCGGGGGAACACTGAAGCTTTCTTT; cdr3_aa: CASSLGGRGNTEAFF
d_call: TRBD2; j_call: TRBJ2-1; clone_size: NA; v_call: TRBV4-1; cdr3_nt: TGCGCCAGCAGCGACCGAACTACTAGCGGGGGGCCCCATGAGCAGTTCTTC; cdr3_aa: CASSDRTTSGGPHEQFF
d_call: NA; j_call: TRBJ1-1; clone_size: NA; v_call: TRBV16; cdr3_nt: TGTGCCAGCAGCCAATCCTTCATAGCCACTGAAGCTTTCTTT; cdr3_aa: CASSQSFIATEAFF
d_call: NA; j_call: TRBJ2-1; clone_size: NA; v_call: TRBV2; cdr3_nt: TGTGCCAGCAGTGCCCGGGGGGCAGGTGAGCAGTTCTTC; cdr3_aa: CASSARGAGEQFF
d_call: TRBD1; j_call: TRBJ2-3; clone_size: few; v_call: TRBV7-7; cdr3_nt: TGTGCTAGCAGCCCGACAGGGGGGGATGATACGCAGTATTTT; cdr3_aa: CASSPTGGDDTQYF
d_call: TRBD1; j_call: TRBJ1-1; clone_size: NA; v_call: TRBV28; cdr3_nt: TGTGCCAGCAGTCTCCCAGGACAGGGGGGGACTGAAGCTTTCTTT; cdr3_aa: CASSLPGQGGTEAFF
d_call: NA; j_call: TRBJ2-2; clone_size: NA; v_call: TRBV6-1; cdr3_nt: TGTGCCAGCTTCAGGGGCGCCACCGGGGAGCTGTTTTTT; cdr3_aa: CASFRGATGELFF
d_call: NA; j_call: TRBJ1-1; clone_size: few; v_call: TRBV5-4; cdr3_nt: TGTGCCAGCAGCCCCATGAGAACAGGGCCCATGAACACTGAAGCTTTCTTT; cdr3_aa: CASSPMRTGPMNTEAFF
d_call: NA; j_call: TRBJ1-2; clone_size: few; v_call: TRBV5-1; cdr3_nt: TGCGCCAGCAGCTTGGTGGGGCAGAATAACTATGGCTACACCTTC; cdr3_aa: CASSLVGQNNYGYTF
d_call: TRBD1; j_call: TRBJ1-2; clone_size: few; v_call: TRBV10-3; cdr3_nt: TGTGCCAGTGGGACAGCTCGGGGCTACACCTTC; cdr3_aa: CASGTARGYTF
d_call: NA; j_call: TRBJ2-4; clone_size: NA; v_call: TRBV7-2; cdr3_nt: TGTGCCAGCAGCCTAGGCGGACAGTCTTCAAACATTCAGTACTTC; cdr3_aa: CASSLGGQSSNIQYF
d_call: TRBD2; j_call: TRBJ2-3; clone_size: NA; v_call: TRBV12-5; cdr3_nt: TGTGCTAGTGGTCGACTAGCGGGGCGAGGTGATACGCAGTATTTT; cdr3_aa: CASGRLAGRGDTQYF
d_call: TRBD1; j_call: TRBJ2-1; clone_size: NA; v_call: TRBV18; cdr3_nt: TGTGCCAGCTCACCTGGGACAGGGGTTAATGAGCAGTTCTTC; cdr3_aa: CASSPGTGVNEQFF
d_call: NA; j_call: TRBJ2-2; clone_size: NA; v_call: TRBV7-3; cdr3_nt: TGTGCCAGCAGCTTGCGCGCTAGCGTCGTTGCCGGGGAGCTGTTTTTT; cdr3_aa: CASSLRASVVAGELFF
d_call: NA; j_call: TRBJ1-2; clone_size: once; v_call: TRBV2; cdr3_nt: TGTGCCAGCAGTGCTGACAGAGTGTATGGCTACACCTTC; cdr3_aa: CASSADRVYGYTF
d_call: NA; j_call: TRBJ1-1; clone_size: NA; v_call: TRBV2; cdr3_nt: TGTGCCAGCAGGAGCGACAGCCCCACTGAAGCTTTCTTT; cdr3_aa: CASRSDSPTEAFF
d_call: TRBD2; j_call: TRBJ2-5; clone_size: NA; v_call: TRBV5-1; cdr3_nt: TGCGCCAGCAGCCCTGGACTAGCGGGGCAAGAGACCCAGTACTTC; cdr3_aa: CASSPGLAGQETQYF
d_call: TRBD2; j_call: TRBJ2-3; clone_size: NA; v_call: TRBV6-1; cdr3_nt: TGTGCCAGCAGTGAATCCCCGGGAGGGGGCACAGATACGCAGTATTTT; cdr3_aa: CASSESPGGGTDTQYF
d_call: NA; j_call: TRBJ1-2; clone_size: NA; v_call: TRBV18; cdr3_nt: TGTGCCAGCTCACCGTCCAGGGATGGTGGCTACACCTTC; cdr3_aa: CASSPSRDGGYTF
d_call: TRBD1; j_call: TRBJ2-5; clone_size: NA; v_call: TRBV28; cdr3_nt: TGTGCCAGCAGTTTATCAGGGGGCAAAAAGGAGACCCAGTACTTC; cdr3_aa: CASSLSGGKKETQYF
d_call: TRBD2; j_call: TRBJ2-2; clone_size: NA; v_call: TRBV5-1; cdr3_nt: TGCGCCAGCAGCTTGAGAGCGGGGGCCCGGGGGAACACCGGGGAGCTGTTTTTT; cdr3_aa: CASSLRAGARGNTGELFF